The entry that follows covers one T cell receptor beta chain sequence. The data originate from a study of OX40 agonist ivuxolimab in advanced cancers. Repertoires were generated with immunoSEQ multiplex PCR, while TCRdb's copy carries only in-frame clones and drops some. The data hold 100,000 or so clones, with about 85% observed a single time. This material consisted of CD4+ or CD8+ T cells sorted from blood, taken in a trial of the OX40 agonist ivuxolimab. The TCR originated in an adult with an advanced solid tumor such as melanoma, head and neck, liver or kidney cancer.

The CDR3 DNA sequence: TGCGCCAGCAGCTCAGGGGAGAATGAGCAGTTCTTC. It is translated as CASSSGENEQFF. The chain recombines TRBV5-1 with TRBJ2-1; a possible D gene is TRBD1 (6 bases). The CDR3 is 12 amino acids. The germline V gene encodes CDR1 SGHRS and CDR2 YFSETQ. V lost 3 bases and J lost 7, with 8 bases in between.